One sample yielded the 18 T cell receptor beta chains listed below, sequenced in a study of identical twins. TCRdb used MiXCR to reprocess the 5' RACE reads, holding one entry per CDR3 protein. This table holds 750,000 to 950,000 distinct CDR3 sequences, 10% to 15% found once. These records were also assigned to another study, of yellow fever vaccine responses in identical twins.

What was sequenced was PBMCs. The receptor source for this set is a woman aged 18-29 years in good health.

The genes are TRBV20-1 and TRBJ2-3; D may be TRBD2 (6 bases). Trimming cost V 5 bases and J 0 bases, with 12 bases left between them. The CDR3 sequence is 14 residues long. Germline CDR1 DFQATT, CDR2 SNEGSKA (reference sequence). The CDR3 sequence: CSAGGTGSTDTQYF. The CDR3 DNA reads TGCAGTGCTGGTGGGACTGGGAGCACAGATACGCAGTATTTT.

Many counts were recorded for this clonotype. This rearrangement joins TRBV7-9 to TRBJ2-5; D uncertain. The CDR3 contains 15 residues. Trimming took off 0 bases at V and 2 bases at J, with 10 bases between the two ends. CDR1 and CDR2 from the germline V gene are SEHNR and FQNEAQ (reference sequence). CDR3 loop: CASSLAAGEQETQYF. The CDR3 DNA sequence: TGTGCCAGCAGCTTAGCGGCTGGAGAGCAAGAGACCCAGTACTTC.

The J gene is TRBJ2-2, the V gene TRBV2; 8 positions match TRBD2. V was pared by 7 bases and J by 6 bases, with 16 bases of the junction left unmatched. CDR1 and CDR2 (germline): SNHLY, FYNNEI. CDR3 length equals 17 residues. This chain's CDR3 is CASIGPGGEKHSGELFF. The CDR3 DNA follows: TGTGCCAGCATTGGGCCCGGGGGGGAAAAACACTCCGGGGAGCTGTTTTTT. The full variable domain, rest sourced from reference TRBV2 and TRBJ2-2, is EPEVTQTPSHQVTQMGQEVILRCVPISNHLYFYWYRQILGQKVEFLVSFYNNEISEKSEIFDDQFSVERPDGSNFTLKIRSTKLEDSAMYFCASIGPGGEKHSGELFFGEGSRLTVL.

In its sample, this clonotype was seen many times. The chain is built from TRBV4-1 and TRBJ1-1; maybe TRBD1 (5 bases). The CDR3 is made up of 15 amino acids. The V gene lost 5 bases and the J gene lost 1 base, with 14 bases spanning the gap. CDR1 and CDR2 (germline): MGHRA, YSYEKL. Here the CDR3 reads CASSFTTVPNTEAFF. CDR3 in DNA: TGCGCCAGCAGCTTTACGACAGTCCCGAACACTGAAGCTTTCTTT.

This rearrangement joins TRBV7-8 to TRBJ2-2; 7 nucleotides align to TRBD2. The J segment lost 7 bases and the V segment lost 5 bases, leaving 13 bases of the junction unmatched. The CDR3 loop spans 16 amino acids. The germline CDR1 and CDR2 sequences are SGHVS and FQNEAQ. CDR3 loop: CASSPRAGELHGELFF. The CDR3 region has the DNA TGTGCCAGCAGCCCGAGGGCGGGGGAGCTGCACGGGGAGCTGTTTTTT.

In this sample, this clonotype turned up many times. The CDR3, as DNA: TGTGCCAGCAGCCGAGGATTAAACACCATATATTTT. Translating it yields CASSRGLNTIYF. This chain links TRBV12-3 or TRBV12-4 with TRBJ1-3, with D unresolved. V lost 6 bases and J lost 6, with 9 bases in between. This CDR3 has 12 amino acids.

The sample holds a few counts of this clonotype. The chain links TRBV9 to TRBJ1-1; D remains ambiguous. V was pared by 0 bases and J by 1 base, with 13 bases between. Germline loops: CDR1 SGDLS, CDR2 YYNGEE. This CDR3 contains 16 residues. CDR3 nucleotide sequence: TGTGCCAGCAGCGTAGAACATAGGAGAAAGAACACTGAAGCTTTCTTT. Protein: CASSVEHRRKNTEAFF.

The rearrangement links TRBV5-1 to TRBJ2-1, with 7 bases that match TRBD2. This CDR3 is built from 15 residues. Germline V lookup: CDR1 SGHRS, CDR2 YFSETQ. Unmatched junction bases numbered 8, after V lost 5 bases and J lost 3 bases. This chain's CDR3 is CASRGRLADYNEQFF. The CDR3 DNA reads TGCGCCAGCAGAGGGAGACTAGCCGACTACAATGAGCAGTTCTTC.

V and J are TRBV7-8 and TRBJ1-2; no clear D. Per germline, CDR1 SGHVS and CDR2 FQNEAQ. The V end lost 1 base, the J end lost 5 bases, and 14 bases lay between the germline ends. The CDR3 has 15 residues. The CDR3, as DNA: TGTGCCAGCAGCTTAGTGGGAGGGAGTTTGTATGGCTACACCTTC. Translated: CASSLVGGSLYGYTF. Based on the CDR3 plus reference TRBV7-8 and TRBJ1-2, the full variable domain is GAGVSQSPRYKVAKRGQDVALRCDPISGHVSLFWYQQALGQGPEFLTYFQNEAQLDKSGLPSDRFFAERPEGSVSTLKIQRTQQEDSAVYLCASSLVGGSLYGYTFGSGTRLTVV.

This clonotype has more than one count but fewer than ten. V usage is TRBV20-1 and J usage is TRBJ2-3; TRBD1 agrees at 10 bases. The V and J ends lost 1 base and 6 bases, in that order; junction bases with no gene match: 4. The CDR3 runs to 14 residues. Germline V lookup: CDR1 DFQATT, CDR2 SNEGSKA (reference sequence). CDR3 residues: CSARVTGGEDTQYF. The DNA of the CDR3 is TGCAGTGCTAGAGTGACAGGGGGCGAGGATACGCAGTATTTT.

The chain recombines TRBV2 with TRBJ2-1, with a possible D match to TRBD2 (6 bases). This CDR3 has 15 amino acids. V lost 8 bases and J lost 2, with 16 bases in between. CDR1 is SNHLY, CDR2 FYNNEI, per germline. CDR3 protein: CASSRPGLTYNEQFF. CDR3 DNA sequence: TGTGCCAGCTCTAGACCGGGACTGACCTACAATGAGCAGTTCTTC.

This clonotype was seen only a few times. This chain uses TRBV25-1 with TRBJ2-7; no clear D gene. The CDR3 is made up of 13 amino acids. Germline V lookup: CDR1 MGHDK, CDR2 SYGVNS. Trimming removed 3 bases at V and 2 bases at J, with 8 bases between. The CDR3 protein is CASSDYATYEQYF. The CDR3 region has the DNA TGTGCCAGCAGTGATTATGCAACCTACGAGCAGTACTTC.

The rearrangement joins TRBV12-3 or TRBV12-4 to TRBJ2-1; 15 bases are a match to TRBD2. The CDR3 consists of 21 residues. V trimming: 4 bases; J trimming: 6 bases; junction bases outside the gene matches: 19. CDR3 DNA sequence: TGTGCCAGCAGTTCTTTCGTCCCTCAGGGACTAGCGGGGGGAGTTGGCAATGAGCAGTTCTTC. Its translation is CASSSFVPQGLAGGVGNEQFF.

There are a few counts of this clonotype. The rearrangement links TRBV6-1 to TRBJ2-7; 11 nucleotides line up with TRBD1. V lost 6 bases, J lost 6 bases, and 7 bases stayed unmatched. The CDR3 consists of 14 residues. Germline V gene lookup returns CDR1 MNHNS and CDR2 SASEGT. CDR3 sequence: CASRPDRGPSEQYF. The CDR3 DNA sequence: TGTGCCAGCAGACCGGACAGGGGGCCCTCCGAGCAGTACTTC.

This clonotype came up a few times. The chain links TRBV12-3 or TRBV12-4 to TRBJ2-1; 9 bases fit TRBD2. Losses at the gene ends were 6 bases for V and 2 bases for J; bases not matched to a gene: 14. The length of the CDR3 is 18 residues. The CDR3 region is CASSNGGRASGPYNEQFF. CDR3 nucleotide sequence: TGTGCCAGCAGCAATGGCGGGAGGGCCTCGGGCCCCTACAATGAGCAGTTCTTC.

The chain joins TRBV6-1 to TRBJ2-3; D not resolved. This CDR3 contains 13 residues. V lost 7 bases, J lost 5 bases, and 13 bases lay in between. CDR1 and CDR2 from the germline V gene are MNHNS and SASEGT. The CDR3 loop reads CASNNGPGDTQYF. The CDR3 nucleotides read TGTGCCAGCAATAACGGTCCAGGAGATACGCAGTATTTT.

The chain links TRBV12-3 or TRBV12-4 to TRBJ2-7; 10 bases map to TRBD2. Losses at the gene ends were 6 bases for V and 6 bases for J; bases not matched to a gene: 5. The CDR3 totals 13 residues. CDR3 nucleotides: TGTGCCAGCAGGGCGGGACTAGCGCTCGAGCAGTACTTC. This codes for CASRAGLALEQYF.

A few counts support this clonotype. This rearrangement joins TRBV7-9 to TRBJ1-6; no firm D call. The CDR3 consists of 14 residues. V lost 4 bases, J lost 10 bases, and 14 bases lay in between. In germline, CDR1 is SEHNR, CDR2 FQNEAQ (reference sequence). The CDR3 nucleotides are TGTGCCAGCAGCTACTGGACGGAGGGATCACCCCTCCACTTT. Translating it yields CASSYWTEGSPLHF.